Listed below are T cell receptor beta chains from one sample, sequenced in a study of vaccination and CD4 T cells after COVID-19. Via MiXCR, TCRdb re-called the PCR reads, giving one row per CDR3 protein. The sample lists about 21,000 distinct CDR3 sequences, roughly 56% occurring once. The material sequenced was CD4+ T cells from blood, taken before SARS-CoV-2 vaccination. The origin of the receptors is a human donor who had recovered from COVID-19. CDR3s include the opening cysteine and the closing phenylalanine or tryptophan. D genes are given only for firm matches. Some rows mark clone size as missing; the rest say once, few, many or name a class of expanded clone.

>TRBJ1-2|.|few|TRBV2
TGTGCCAGCGGACAGTCTAACTATGGCTACACCTTC
CASGQSNYGYTF
>TRBJ2-1|TRBD2|.|TRBV12-3/TRBV12-4
TGTGCCACCTCAGCGGGAGGGCCCTCCAATGAGCAGTTCTTC
CATSAGGPSNEQFF
>TRBJ2-1|TRBD2|.|TRBV20-1
TGCAGTGCTAGAGATCTGACTAGCGGAAATTACAATGAGCAGTTCTTC
CSARDLTSGNYNEQFF
>TRBJ2-5|TRBD2|.|TRBV19
TGTGCCAGTAGTTTGGGACTAGCGGGGTTTAGGACCCAGTACTTC
CASSLGLAGFRTQYF
>TRBJ1-1|.|.|TRBV7-3
TGTGCCAGCAGCTTTAACAGCGACACTGAAGCTTTCTTT
CASSFNSDTEAFF
>TRBJ1-2|.|.|TRBV30
TGTGCCTGGAGTCCCGGATTGGCTAGTCTTGGCTACACCTTC
CAWSPGLASLGYTF
>TRBJ2-3|.|.|TRBV11-2
TGTGCCAGCAGGGGCCCGGGCACAGATACGCAGTATTTT
CASRGPGTDTQYF
>TRBJ2-3|.|.|TRBV10-3
TGTGCCATCAGTGAGTCGCCGGGAGCCAGCACAGATACGCAGTATTTT
CAISESPGASTDTQYF
>TRBJ2-1|.|.|TRBV20-1
TGCAGTGCTAGCGAACACAGGGTGATTTCCTACAATGAGCAGTTCTTC
CSASEHRVISYNEQFF
>TRBJ2-7|TRBD1|.|TRBV6-1
TGTGCCAGCAGTCCGGGGGCAGGGGGCCTCTACGAGCAGTACTTC
CASSPGAGGLYEQYF
>TRBJ2-5|TRBD2|.|TRBV14
TGTGCCAGCAGCCTAGCGGGGGCCAGCCAGTACTTC
CASSLAGASQYF
>TRBJ2-3|.|once|TRBV29-1
TGCAGCGGAGGGACAACTAGCACAGATACGCAGTATTTT
CSGGTTSTDTQYF
>TRBJ2-4|.|.|TRBV6-4
TGTGCCAGCAGTGATGTAGGGTTGACAGCGCTAGCCAAAAACATTCAGTACTTC
CASSDVGLTALAKNIQYF
>TRBJ1-2|.|.|TRBV27
TGTGCCAGCGGATCAACGGACGCAGAAGGTGGCTACACCTTC
CASGSTDAEGGYTF
>TRBJ2-5|TRBD2|few|TRBV6-5
TGTGCCAGCAGTTACACGAAAAACCTAGGACTAGCGGGGATTGGGGAGACCCAGTACTTC
CASSYTKNLGLAGIGETQYF
>TRBJ2-5|.|.|TRBV7-2
TGTGCCAGCAGCCGCGGAGCCCAAGAGACCCAGTACTTC
CASSRGAQETQYF
>TRBJ2-5|.|.|TRBV5-4
TGTGCCAGCAGCGGGGATGTAGCCCAAGAGACCCAGTACTTC
CASSGDVAQETQYF
>TRBJ1-5|TRBD1|few|TRBV9
TGTGCCGGGGGAATCGACAGGGCATATAGCAATCAGCCCCAGCATTTT
CAGGIDRAYSNQPQHF
>TRBJ2-2|TRBD2|.|TRBV6-1
TGTGCCAGCAGTACCCGGCCAGCGGGAGGGCGAGGGGAGCTGTTTTTT
CASSTRPAGGRGELFF
>TRBJ1-6|TRBD1|.|TRBV20-1
TGCAGTGCTACACAGGGGGGATTTAATTCACCCCTCCACTTT
CSATQGGFNSPLHF
>TRBJ1-5|.|.|TRBV4-3
TGCGCCAGCAGCCATTCCCCAGAGAGCAATCAGCCCCAGCATTTT
CASSHSPESNQPQHF
>TRBJ2-3|.|once|TRBV12-3/TRBV12-4
TGTGCCAGCAGTTTGTGGGGAGATACGCAGTATTTT
CASSLWGDTQYF
>TRBJ2-7|.|.|TRBV9
TGTGCCAGCAGCGTCGGTTCCCCGAATGGTGGGTACGAGCAGTACTTC
CASSVGSPNGGYEQYF
>TRBJ1-5|.|few|TRBV28
TGTGCCAGCAGGGGCCCGTATAGCAATCAGCCCCAGCATTTT
CASRGPYSNQPQHF
>TRBJ1-6|.|.|TRBV30
TGTGCCTGGAGGGGGACAAGTCTCCATAATTCACCCCTCCACTTT
CAWRGTSLHNSPLHF
>TRBJ2-7|TRBD2|.|TRBV19
TGTGCCAGTAGTGCCACCTCCGGGACTAGCGGGAAAAAAAGATCCTACGAGCAGTACTTC
CASSATSGTSGKKRSYEQYF
>TRBJ1-3|.|once|TRBV19
TGTGCCAGTAGTATAGTCGAGGACTCTGGAAACACCATATATTTT
CASSIVEDSGNTIYF
>TRBJ2-3|.|.|TRBV7-2
TGTGCCAGCAGCTTCCGGGACGGGAGTGGGACAGATACGCAGTATTTT
CASSFRDGSGTDTQYF